This is a list of T cell receptor beta chains from one sample in a study of T-cell reconstitution after alpha-beta-depleted transplantation in children. TCRdb re-called the PCR reads through MiXCR, storing one row per CDR3 protein. The sample includes approximately 230,000 distinct CDR3 sequences, around 25% of them seen just once. Sample: PBMCs, mostly from graft donor cells, taken 360 days after TCRalphabeta/CD19-depleted stem cell transplant. These TCRs come from a female patient younger than 10 who had a stem cell transplant for congenital amegakaryocytic thrombocytopenia, so the T cells may come from the graft donor. Both conserved end residues are part of each CDR3. D genes are given only for firm matches. A clone size is listed for some rows: how often the clone was seen (once, few, many), or a class if it is expanded.

j_call v_call clone_size d_call cdr3_aa cdr3_nt
TRBJ2-7 TRBV6-2/TRBV6-3 few TRBD2 CASSYTSGGHHSYEQYF TGTGCCAGCAGTTACACTAGCGGGGGGCATCACTCCTACGAGCAGTACTTC
TRBJ2-3 TRBV7-2 many . CASSLALERDTQYF TGTGCCAGCAGCTTAGCGCTAGAGCGGGATACGCAGTATTTT
TRBJ1-4 TRBV6-2/TRBV6-3 . . CASSYEINEKLFF TGTGCCAGCAGTTACGAGATTAATGAAAAACTGTTTTTT
TRBJ2-4 TRBV4-1 few . CASSLNWSKNIQYF TGCGCCAGCAGCCTGAATTGGTCAAAAAACATTCAGTACTTC
TRBJ2-5 TRBV2 . TRBD1 CASKVRTGDETQYF TGTGCCAGCAAGGTCCGGACAGGGGATGAGACCCAGTACTTC
TRBJ2-6 TRBV7-6 . TRBD1 CASSLASGGYGANVLTF TGTGCCAGCAGCTTAGCTTCAGGGGGTTATGGGGCCAACGTCCTGACTTTC
TRBJ1-1 TRBV20-1 . . CSANSGINTEAFF TGCAGTGCTAACTCCGGGATAAACACTGAAGCTTTCTTT
TRBJ2-2 TRBV24-1 . TRBD2 CATSDLLAGGTGELFF TGTGCCACCAGTGATCTCCTAGCGGGAGGCACCGGGGAGCTGTTTTTT
TRBJ1-1 TRBV9 few TRBD1 CASSVAGFGQGGNTEAFF TGTGCCAGCAGCGTAGCGGGCTTCGGGCAGGGGGGAAACACTGAAGCTTTCTTT
TRBJ1-2 TRBV6-2/TRBV6-3 few . CASSYDSRGGRTF TGTGCCAGCAGTTACGACTCGAGGGGAGGTAGGACCTTC
TRBJ2-2 TRBV30 . TRBD2 CAWMGLAGGQNTGELFF TGTGCCTGGATGGGGCTAGCGGGGGGGCAGAACACCGGGGAGCTGTTTTTT
TRBJ2-7 TRBV5-1 . . CASSLISRALATEQYF TGCGCCAGCAGCTTGATTTCCAGGGCGCTAGCGACCGAACAGTACTTC
TRBJ2-1 TRBV28 few TRBD2 CASSFSGKANYEQFF TGTGCCAGCAGTTTTAGCGGGAAGGCAAATTATGAGCAGTTCTTC
TRBJ2-7 TRBV25-1 . . CASSADEQYF TGTGCCAGCAGTGCGGACGAGCAGTACTTC
TRBJ2-3 TRBV10-3 many TRBD1 CAISGGTGGRDTQYF TGTGCCATCAGTGGCGGGACAGGGGGCAGAGATACGCAGTATTTT
TRBJ1-1 TRBV28 . . CASSGNTEAFF TGTGCCAGCAGTGGAAACACTGAAGCTTTCTTT
TRBJ1-1 TRBV19 few . CASRGPGEAFF TGTGCCAGTAGGGGACCAGGGGAAGCTTTCTTT
TRBJ2-3 TRBV20-1 few . CSARVAEASTDTQYF TGCAGTGCTAGAGTAGCGGAGGCTAGCACAGATACGCAGTATTTT
TRBJ2-3 TRBV5-1 . TRBD2 CASSLGLAGVSDTQYF TGCGCCAGCAGCTTAGGACTAGCGGGAGTATCGGATACGCAGTATTTT
TRBJ1-2 TRBV6-1 . . CASSPTGGAVYSDYGYTF TGTGCCAGCAGCCCCACTGGAGGGGCAGTTTATTCCGACTATGGCTACACCTTC
TRBJ2-5 TRBV15 . . CATAVGETQYF TGTGCCACCGCGGTGGGGGAGACCCAGTACTTC
TRBJ2-1 TRBV19 few TRBD2 CASSISGRAVYNEQFF TGTGCCAGTAGCATTAGCGGGAGGGCCGTCTACAATGAGCAGTTCTTC
TRBJ2-1 TRBV5-1 few TRBD2 CASSFRREYNEQFF TGCGCCAGCAGCTTCCGGCGGGAGTACAATGAGCAGTTCTTC
TRBJ2-1 TRBV5-1 many TRBD2 CASSLGLAGGPYNEQFF TGCGCCAGCAGCTTGGGACTAGCGGGGGGGCCCTACAATGAGCAGTTCTTC
TRBJ1-1 TRBV2 . . CASNLGTPEAFF TGTGCCAGCAACCTAGGGACTCCCGAAGCTTTCTTT
TRBJ2-1 TRBV21-1 . . CASIPGQGHNEQFF TGTGCCAGCATACCGGGACAGGGCCACAATGAGCAGTTCTTC
TRBJ2-7 TRBV7-3 . . CASSLSDGVEQYF TGTGCCAGCAGCTTAAGTGACGGAGTAGAGCAGTACTTC
TRBJ1-2 TRBV12-3/TRBV12-4 . TRBD1 CASRAKTGGDGYTF TGTGCCAGCAGGGCTAAGACAGGGGGCGATGGCTACACCTTC
TRBJ2-4 TRBV5-1 few . CASSLRQGGRFDIQYF TGCGCCAGCAGCCTTCGACAGGGCGGGAGGTTCGACATTCAGTACTTC
TRBJ2-1 TRBV12-3/TRBV12-4 . TRBD2 CASVTSLAGAPNEQFF TGTGCCAGCGTCACGTCACTAGCGGGGGCCCCCAATGAGCAGTTCTTC
TRBJ2-1 TRBV29-1 . TRBD1 CSVRDRGFYNEQFF TGCAGCGTAAGGGACAGGGGGTTCTACAATGAGCAGTTCTTC
TRBJ2-5 TRBV5-1 . TRBD1 CASSSGLDRVQTQYF TGCGCCAGCAGCTCGGGGCTGGACAGGGTGCAGACCCAGTACTTC
TRBJ2-3 TRBV29-1 . TRBD2 CSVAGTSGDLGSDTQYF TGCAGCGTGGCTGGGACTAGCGGTGACTTGGGTTCAGATACGCAGTATTTT
TRBJ2-7 TRBV7-2 many TRBD1 CASSLRLQGAGEQYF TGTGCCAGCAGCTTAAGGTTACAGGGGGCGGGCGAGCAGTACTTC
TRBJ1-2 TRBV20-1 few . CSARGQNYGYTF TGCAGTGCTAGAGGACAGAACTATGGCTACACCTTC
TRBJ2-7 TRBV5-6 . TRBD2 CASSLLLAGAPAYF TGTGCCAGCAGCTTGCTACTAGCGGGAGCGCCGGCGTACTTC
TRBJ2-1 TRBV12-3/TRBV12-4 few . CASTRGLAVYNEQFF TGTGCCAGCACCAGGGGCCTAGCGGTCTACAATGAGCAGTTCTTC
TRBJ1-1 TRBV29-1 . . CSVDTDSHTEAFF TGCAGCGTCGATACGGACAGCCACACTGAAGCTTTCTTT